This T cell receptor beta chain was sequenced during a study of human T cells and chemical hapten exposure. What the library attached to individual cDNA molecules were unique molecular identifiers. TCRdb re-analysed the RACE reads in MiXCR, keeping a single row per CDR3 protein. Of around 77,000 distinct CDR3 sequences in the sample, 9.8% were seen once. Time point given: patch test 1, 2 weeks after DPC sensitization. Treatment in this sample: therapeutic diphenylcyclopropenone sensitization with weekly scalp DPC. This clonotype was observed at least ten times. Its antigen is still unknown. General study results and limits: Alopecia was present in the donors, so their immune response may differ from healthy people's.

The V and J ends lost 5 bases and 11 bases, in that order; junction bases with no gene match: 6. Per the germline V gene, CDR1 is SGHAT and CDR2 is FQDESV (reference sequence). This CDR3 region has 14 residues. The sequences come from whole blood, collected in connection with sensitization to the hapten diphenylcyclopropenone (DPC). V gene TRBV11-1 combines with J gene TRBJ1-6; TRBD1 matches 10 bases. This receptor was obtained from a woman in her thirties or forties with alopecia areata. Some clones in this sample may be carry-over from other donors' samples. In DNA form, the CDR3 reads TGTGCCAGCAGCCGGGACAGGGGAATTACACCCCTCCACTTT. This gives the protein CASSRDRGITPLHF.